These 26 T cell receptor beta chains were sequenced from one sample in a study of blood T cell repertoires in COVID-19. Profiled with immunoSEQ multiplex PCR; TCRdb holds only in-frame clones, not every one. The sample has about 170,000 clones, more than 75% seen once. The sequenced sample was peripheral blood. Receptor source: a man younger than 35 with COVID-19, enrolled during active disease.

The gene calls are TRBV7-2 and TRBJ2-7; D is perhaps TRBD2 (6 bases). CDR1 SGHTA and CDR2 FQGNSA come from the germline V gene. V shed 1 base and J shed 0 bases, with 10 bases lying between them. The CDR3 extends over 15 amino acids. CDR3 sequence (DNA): TGTGCCAGCAGCTTAGATGGCGGGAACTCCTACGAGCAGTACTTC. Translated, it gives CASSLDGGNSYEQYF.

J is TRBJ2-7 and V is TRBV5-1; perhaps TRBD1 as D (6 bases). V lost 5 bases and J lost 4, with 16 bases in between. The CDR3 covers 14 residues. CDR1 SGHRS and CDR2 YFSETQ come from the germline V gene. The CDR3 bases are TGCGCCAGCAGTGGGGCGGGCAGGGGTTACGAGCAGTACTTC. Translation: CASSGAGRGYEQYF.

This CDR3 reads CASSPSFSGGISYNEQFF. The CDR3 nucleotides are TGTGCCAGCAGTCCTTCATTTAGCGGGGGGATCTCCTACAATGAGCAGTTCTTC. This rearrangement joins TRBV28 to TRBJ2-1; 10 nucleotides match TRBD2. Germline trimming cut 5 bases from V and 0 bases from J; bases unmatched to any gene: 10. From germline, CDR1 is MDHEN and CDR2 SYDVKM. The CDR3 runs 18 residues. Variable domain in full (rest from reference TRBV28 and TRBJ2-1): DVKVTQSSRYLVKRTGEKVFLECVQDMDHENMFWYRQDPGLGLRLIYFSYDVKMKEKGDIPEGYSVSREKKERFSLILESASTNQTSMYLCASSPSFSGGISYNEQFFGPGTRLTVL.

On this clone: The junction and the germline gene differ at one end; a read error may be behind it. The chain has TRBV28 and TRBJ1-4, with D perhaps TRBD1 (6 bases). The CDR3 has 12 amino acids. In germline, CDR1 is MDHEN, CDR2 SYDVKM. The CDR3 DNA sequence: TGTGCTGCAGGGGCAGCTAATGAAAAACTGCTTTTT. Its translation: CAAGAANEKLLF.

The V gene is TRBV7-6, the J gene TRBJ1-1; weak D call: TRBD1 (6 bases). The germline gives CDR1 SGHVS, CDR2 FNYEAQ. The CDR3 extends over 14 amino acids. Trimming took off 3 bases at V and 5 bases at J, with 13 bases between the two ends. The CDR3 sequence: CASSLGGRNTEAFF. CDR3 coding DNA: TGTGCCAGCAGCTTGGGGGGGCGGAATACTGAAGCTTTCTTT.

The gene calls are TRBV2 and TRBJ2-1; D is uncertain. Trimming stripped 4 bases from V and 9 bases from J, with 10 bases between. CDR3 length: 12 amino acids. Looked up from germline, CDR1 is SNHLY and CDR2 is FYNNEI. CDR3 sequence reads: CASSGNSIEQFF. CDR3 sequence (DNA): TGTGCCAGCAGTGGGAACAGCATTGAGCAGTTCTTC.

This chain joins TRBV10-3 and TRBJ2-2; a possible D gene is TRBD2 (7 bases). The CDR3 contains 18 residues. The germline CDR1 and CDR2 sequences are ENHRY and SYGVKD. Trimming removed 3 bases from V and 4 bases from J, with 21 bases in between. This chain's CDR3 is CAISDLRGGGTATGELFF. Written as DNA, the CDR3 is TGTGCCATCAGTGATCTAAGGGGAGGGGGGACCGCCACCGGGGAGCTGTTTTTT.

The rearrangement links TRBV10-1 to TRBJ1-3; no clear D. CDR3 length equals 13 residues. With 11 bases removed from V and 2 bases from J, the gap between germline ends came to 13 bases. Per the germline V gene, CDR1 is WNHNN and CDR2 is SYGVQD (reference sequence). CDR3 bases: TGCGCCCGACCCGGCGGGCCTGGAAACACCATATATTTT. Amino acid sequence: CARPGGPGNTIYF.

CDR3 region: CASSPLPGGYTF. The CDR3 DNA follows: TGTGCCAGCAGTCCCCTGCCGGGAGGCTACACCTTC. The J gene is TRBJ1-2, the V gene TRBV6-5; D gene unclear. Trimming removed 5 bases at V and 8 bases at J, with 12 bases between. The CDR3 covers 12 residues. Germline CDR1 MNHEY, CDR2 SVGAGI.

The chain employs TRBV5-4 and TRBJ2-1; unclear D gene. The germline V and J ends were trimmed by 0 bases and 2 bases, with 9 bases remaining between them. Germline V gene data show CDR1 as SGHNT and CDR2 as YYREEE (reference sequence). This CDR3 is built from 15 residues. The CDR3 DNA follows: TGTGCCAGCAGCTTGGATACAGAACCCTACAATGAGCAGTTCTTC. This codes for CASSLDTEPYNEQFF.

This CDR3 is CASSFGRLAGGRAQFF. In nucleotides, the CDR3 is TGTGCCAGCAGCTTTGGAAGACTAGCGGGAGGCCGGGCGCAGTTCTTC. The chain is built from TRBV7-8 and TRBJ2-1; 13 bases match TRBD2. Trimming cost V 3 bases and J 12 bases; bases outside gene matches: 11. Per germline, CDR1 SGHVS and CDR2 FQNEAQ. The CDR3 is made up of 16 amino acids.

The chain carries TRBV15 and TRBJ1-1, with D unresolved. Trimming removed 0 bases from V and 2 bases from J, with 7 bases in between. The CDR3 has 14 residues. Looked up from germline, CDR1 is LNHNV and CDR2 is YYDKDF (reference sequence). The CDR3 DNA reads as TGTGCCACCAGCAGAGATTATGTAAACACTGAAGCTTTCTTT. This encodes CATSRDYVNTEAFF.

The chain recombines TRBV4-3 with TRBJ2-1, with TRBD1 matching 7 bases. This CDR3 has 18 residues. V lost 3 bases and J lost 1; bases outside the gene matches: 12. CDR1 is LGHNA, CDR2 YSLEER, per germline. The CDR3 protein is CASSHPPTGAISYNEQFF. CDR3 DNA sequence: TGCGCCAGCAGCCATCCTCCCACAGGGGCAATTTCCTACAATGAGCAGTTCTTC.

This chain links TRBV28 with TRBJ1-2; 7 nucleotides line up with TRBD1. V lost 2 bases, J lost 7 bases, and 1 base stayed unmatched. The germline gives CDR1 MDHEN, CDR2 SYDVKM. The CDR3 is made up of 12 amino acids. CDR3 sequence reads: CASSLQGGGYTF. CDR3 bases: TGTGCCAGCAGTTTACAGGGGGGTGGCTACACCTTC.

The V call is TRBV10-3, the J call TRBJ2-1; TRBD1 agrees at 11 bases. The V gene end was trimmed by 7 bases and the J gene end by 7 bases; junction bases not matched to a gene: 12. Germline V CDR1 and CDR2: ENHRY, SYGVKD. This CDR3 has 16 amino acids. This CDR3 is CAINPTRDRGTNEQFF. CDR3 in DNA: TGTGCCATCAACCCAACGCGGGACAGGGGGACGAATGAGCAGTTCTTC.

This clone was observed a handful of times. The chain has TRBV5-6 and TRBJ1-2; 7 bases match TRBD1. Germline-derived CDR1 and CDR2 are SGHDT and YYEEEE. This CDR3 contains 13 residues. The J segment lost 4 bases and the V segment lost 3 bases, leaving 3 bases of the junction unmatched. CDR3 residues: CASSSGTAYGYTF. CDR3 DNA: TGTGCCAGCAGCTCCGGGACAGCCTATGGCTACACCTTC.

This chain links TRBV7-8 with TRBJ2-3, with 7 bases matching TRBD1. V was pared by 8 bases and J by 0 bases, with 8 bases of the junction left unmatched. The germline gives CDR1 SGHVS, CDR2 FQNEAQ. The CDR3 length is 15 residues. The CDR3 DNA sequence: TGTGCCAGCTCCTGGACAGGCTCTAGCACAGATACGCAGTATTTT. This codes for CASSWTGSSTDTQYF. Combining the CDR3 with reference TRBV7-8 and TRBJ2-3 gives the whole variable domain GAGVSQSPRYKVAKRGQDVALRCDPISGHVSLFWYQQALGQGPEFLTYFQNEAQLDKSGLPSDRFFAERPEGSVSTLKIQRTQQEDSAVYLCASSWTGSSTDTQYFGPGTRLTVL.

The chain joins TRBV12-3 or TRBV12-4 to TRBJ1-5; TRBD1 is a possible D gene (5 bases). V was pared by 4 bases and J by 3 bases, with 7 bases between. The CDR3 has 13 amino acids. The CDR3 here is CASSWGDNQPQHF. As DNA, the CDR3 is TGTGCCAGCAGTTGGGGGGACAATCAGCCCCAGCATTTT.

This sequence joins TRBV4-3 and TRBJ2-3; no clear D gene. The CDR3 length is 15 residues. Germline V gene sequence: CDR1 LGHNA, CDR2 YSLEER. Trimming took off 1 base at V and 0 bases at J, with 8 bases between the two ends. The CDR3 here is CASSQGAYSTDTQYF. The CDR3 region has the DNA TGCGCCAGCAGCCAAGGGGCTTATAGCACAGATACGCAGTATTTT.

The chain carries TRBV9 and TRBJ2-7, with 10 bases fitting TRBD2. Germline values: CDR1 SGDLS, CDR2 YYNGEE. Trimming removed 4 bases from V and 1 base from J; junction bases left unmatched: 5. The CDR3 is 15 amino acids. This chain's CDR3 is CASSIGLAVSYEQYF. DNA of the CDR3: TGTGCCAGCAGCATAGGACTAGCGGTATCCTACGAGCAGTACTTC.

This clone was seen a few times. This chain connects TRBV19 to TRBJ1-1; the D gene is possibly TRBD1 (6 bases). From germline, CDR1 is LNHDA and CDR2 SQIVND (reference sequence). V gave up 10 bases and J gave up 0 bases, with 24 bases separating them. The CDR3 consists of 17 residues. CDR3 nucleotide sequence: TGTGCCACCGCATACAGGGCGGGCCGGAAAATGAACACTGAAGCTTTCTTT. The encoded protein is CATAYRAGRKMNTEAFF.

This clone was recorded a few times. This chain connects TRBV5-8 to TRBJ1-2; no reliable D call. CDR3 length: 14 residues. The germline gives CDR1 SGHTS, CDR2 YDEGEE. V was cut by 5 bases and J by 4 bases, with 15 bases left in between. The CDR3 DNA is TGTGCCAGCAGTCCTTTCCCGGGAATCTATGGCTACACCTTC. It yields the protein CASSPFPGIYGYTF.

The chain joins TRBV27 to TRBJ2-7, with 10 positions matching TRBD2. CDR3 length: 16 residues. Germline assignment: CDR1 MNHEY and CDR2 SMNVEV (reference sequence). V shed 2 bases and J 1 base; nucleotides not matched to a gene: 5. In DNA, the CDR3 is TGTGCCAGCAGTTTAATAGCGGGAGGCCCATCCTACGAGCAGTACTTC. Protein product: CASSLIAGGPSYEQYF.

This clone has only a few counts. This CDR3 reads CASSPLGTDIYGYTF. The CDR3 DNA follows: TGTGCCAGCTCACCCCTCGGGACAGACATATATGGCTACACCTTC. The chain is built from TRBV18 and TRBJ1-2, with TRBD1 matching 7 bases. With V trimmed by 3 bases and J by 5 bases, 9 bases remained unmatched. Germline values: CDR1 KGHSH, CDR2 LQKENI. This CDR3 region has 15 residues.

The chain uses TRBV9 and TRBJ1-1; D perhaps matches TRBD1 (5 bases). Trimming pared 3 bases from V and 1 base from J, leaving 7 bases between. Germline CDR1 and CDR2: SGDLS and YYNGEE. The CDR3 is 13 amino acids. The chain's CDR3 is CASSGDWNTEAFF. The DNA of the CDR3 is TGTGCCAGCAGCGGGGACTGGAACACTGAAGCTTTCTTT.

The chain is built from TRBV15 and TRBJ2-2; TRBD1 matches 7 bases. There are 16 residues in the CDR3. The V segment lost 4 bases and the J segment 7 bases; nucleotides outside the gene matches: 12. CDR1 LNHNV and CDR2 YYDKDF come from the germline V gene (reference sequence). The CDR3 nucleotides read TGTGCCACCAGCAATGAGCGTACAGGGGAGATCGGGGAGCTGTTTTTT. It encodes CATSNERTGEIGELFF.